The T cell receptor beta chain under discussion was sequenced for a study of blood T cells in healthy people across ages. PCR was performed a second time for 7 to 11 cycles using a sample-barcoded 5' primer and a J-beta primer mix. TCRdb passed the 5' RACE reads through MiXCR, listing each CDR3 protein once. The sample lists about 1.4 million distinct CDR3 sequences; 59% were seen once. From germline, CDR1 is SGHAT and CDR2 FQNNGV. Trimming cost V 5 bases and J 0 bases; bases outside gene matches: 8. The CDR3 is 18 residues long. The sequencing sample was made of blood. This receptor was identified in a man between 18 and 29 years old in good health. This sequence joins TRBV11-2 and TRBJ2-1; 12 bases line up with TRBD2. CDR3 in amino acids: CASSVVLAGGFSYNEQFF. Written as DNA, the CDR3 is TGTGCCAGCAGCGTAGTCCTAGCGGGAGGGTTCTCCTACAATGAGCAGTTCTTC.